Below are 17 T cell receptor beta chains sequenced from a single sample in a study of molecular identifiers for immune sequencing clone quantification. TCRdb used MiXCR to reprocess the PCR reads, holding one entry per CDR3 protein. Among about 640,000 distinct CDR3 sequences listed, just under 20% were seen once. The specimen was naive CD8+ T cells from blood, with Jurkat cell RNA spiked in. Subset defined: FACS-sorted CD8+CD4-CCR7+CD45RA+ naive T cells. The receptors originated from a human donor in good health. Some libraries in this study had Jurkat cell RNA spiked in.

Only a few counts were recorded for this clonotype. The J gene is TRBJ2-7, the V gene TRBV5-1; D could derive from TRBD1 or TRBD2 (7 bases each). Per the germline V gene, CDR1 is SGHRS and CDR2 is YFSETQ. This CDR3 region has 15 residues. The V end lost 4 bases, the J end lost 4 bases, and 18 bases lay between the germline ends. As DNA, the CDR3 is TGCGCCAGCAGCGGTGCTTCAGGGGGGGGTTACGAGCAGTACTTC. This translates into CASSGASGGGYEQYF. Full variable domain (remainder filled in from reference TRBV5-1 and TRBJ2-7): KAGVTQTPRYLIKTRGQQVTLSCSPISGHRSVSWYQQTPGQGLQFLFEYFSETQRNKGNFPGRFSGRQFSNSRSEMNVSTLELGDSALYLCASSGASGGGYEQYFGPGTRLTVT.

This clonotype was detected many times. The CDR3 here is CASLRGTHSGANVLTF. In nucleotides, the CDR3 is TGTGCCAGCCTACGGGGGACCCACTCTGGGGCCAACGTCCTGACTTTC. The rearrangement joins TRBV2 to TRBJ2-6; D might be TRBD2 (6 bases). Germline CDR1 is SNHLY and CDR2 is FYNNEI. V gave up 8 bases and J gave up 0 bases, with 14 bases separating them. The CDR3 runs 16 residues.

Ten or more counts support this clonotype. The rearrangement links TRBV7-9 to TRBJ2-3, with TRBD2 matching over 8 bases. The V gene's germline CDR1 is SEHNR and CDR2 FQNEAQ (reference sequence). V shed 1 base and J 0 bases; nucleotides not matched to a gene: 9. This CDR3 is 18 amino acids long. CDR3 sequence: CASSLVYRGGSSTDTQYF. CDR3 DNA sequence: TGTGCCAGCAGCTTAGTCTACCGCGGGGGGTCTAGCACAGATACGCAGTATTTT.

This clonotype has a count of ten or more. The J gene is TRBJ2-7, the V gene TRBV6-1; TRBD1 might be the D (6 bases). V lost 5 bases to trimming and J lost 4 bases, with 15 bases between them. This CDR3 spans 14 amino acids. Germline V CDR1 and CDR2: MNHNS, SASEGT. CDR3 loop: CASSLLGASYEQYF. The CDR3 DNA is TGTGCCAGCAGTCTACTGGGGGCAAGTTACGAGCAGTACTTC.

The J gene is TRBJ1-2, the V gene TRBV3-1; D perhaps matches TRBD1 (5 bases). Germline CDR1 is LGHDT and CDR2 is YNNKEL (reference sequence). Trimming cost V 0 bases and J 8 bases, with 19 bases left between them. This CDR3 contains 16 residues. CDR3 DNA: TGTGCCAGCAGCCAAGATCGGAGGACAAGGCTAGGGGGCTACACCTTC. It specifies CASSQDRRTRLGGYTF. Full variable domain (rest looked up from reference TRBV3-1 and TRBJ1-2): DTAVSQTPKYLVTQMGNDKSIKCEQNLGHDTMYWYKQDSKKFLKIMFSYNNKELIINETVPNRFSPKSPDKAHLNLHINSLELGDSAVYFCASSQDRRTRLGGYTFGSGTRLTVV.

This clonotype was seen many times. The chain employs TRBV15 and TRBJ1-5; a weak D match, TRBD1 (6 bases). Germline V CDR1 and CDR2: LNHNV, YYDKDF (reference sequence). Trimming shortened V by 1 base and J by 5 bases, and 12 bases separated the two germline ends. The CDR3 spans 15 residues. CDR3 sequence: CATSRGGGGHQPQHF. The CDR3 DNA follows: TGTGCCACCAGCAGAGGGGGTGGGGGGCATCAGCCCCAGCATTTT.

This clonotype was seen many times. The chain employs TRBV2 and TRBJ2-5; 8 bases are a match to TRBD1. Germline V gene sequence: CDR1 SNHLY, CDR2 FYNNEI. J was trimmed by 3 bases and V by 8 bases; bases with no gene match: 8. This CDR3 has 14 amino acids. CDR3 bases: TGTGCCAGCGGAGAAGGACAGGGCGAAGAGACCCAGTACTTC. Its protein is CASGEGQGEETQYF.

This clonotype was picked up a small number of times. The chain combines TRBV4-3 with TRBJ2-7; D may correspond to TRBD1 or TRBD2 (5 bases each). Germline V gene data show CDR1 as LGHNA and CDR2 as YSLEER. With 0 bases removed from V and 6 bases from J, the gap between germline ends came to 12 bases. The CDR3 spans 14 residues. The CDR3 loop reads CASSQDPRGAEQYF. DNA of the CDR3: TGCGCCAGCAGCCAAGATCCACGAGGGGCCGAGCAGTACTTC.

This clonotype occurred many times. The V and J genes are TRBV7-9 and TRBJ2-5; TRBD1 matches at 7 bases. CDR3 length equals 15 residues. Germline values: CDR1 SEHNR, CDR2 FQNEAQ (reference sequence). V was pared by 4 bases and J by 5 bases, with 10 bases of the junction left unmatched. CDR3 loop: CASSSRQGEIETQYF. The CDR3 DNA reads TGTGCCAGCAGCTCCCGACAGGGTGAAATTGAGACCCAGTACTTC.

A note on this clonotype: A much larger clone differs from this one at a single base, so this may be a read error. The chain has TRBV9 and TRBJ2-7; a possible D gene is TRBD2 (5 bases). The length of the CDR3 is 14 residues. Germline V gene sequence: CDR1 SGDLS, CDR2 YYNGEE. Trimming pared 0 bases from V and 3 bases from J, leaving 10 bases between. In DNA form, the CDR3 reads TGTGCCAGCAGCGTAGCCGGGGATCACTACGAGCAGTACTTC. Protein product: CASSVAGDHYEQYF.

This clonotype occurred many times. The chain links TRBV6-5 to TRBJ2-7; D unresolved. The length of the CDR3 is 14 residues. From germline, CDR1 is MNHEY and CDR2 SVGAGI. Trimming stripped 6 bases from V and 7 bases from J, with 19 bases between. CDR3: CASRQSGPRGEQYF. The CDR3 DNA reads TGTGCCAGCAGACAGTCGGGCCCTCGCGGAGAGCAGTACTTC.

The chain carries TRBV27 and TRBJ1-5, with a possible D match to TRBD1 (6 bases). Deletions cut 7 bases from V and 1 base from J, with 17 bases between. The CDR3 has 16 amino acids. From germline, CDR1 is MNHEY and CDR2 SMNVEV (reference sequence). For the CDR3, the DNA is TGTGCCAGCAACCTTGCAGGGGCCTGGAGCAATCAGCCCCAGCATTTT. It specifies CASNLAGAWSNQPQHF.

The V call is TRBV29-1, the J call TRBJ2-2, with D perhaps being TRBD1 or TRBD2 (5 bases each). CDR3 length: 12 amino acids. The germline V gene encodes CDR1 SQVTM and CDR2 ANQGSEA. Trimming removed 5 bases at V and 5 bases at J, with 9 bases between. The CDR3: CSVLRGTGELFF. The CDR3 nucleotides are TGCAGCGTTTTGAGGGGAACCGGGGAGCTGTTTTTT.

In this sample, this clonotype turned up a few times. In DNA form, the CDR3 reads TGTGCCATCGGTACGGACAGCAACTCACTTCGTTATGGCTACACCTTC. This sequence encodes CAIGTDSNSLRYGYTF. V and J are TRBV10-3 and TRBJ1-2, with D possibly being TRBD1 (6 bases). The CDR3 spans 16 residues. Germline-derived CDR1 and CDR2 are ENHRY and SYGVKD. The V and J ends lost 8 bases and 5 bases respectively, with 24 bases between them.

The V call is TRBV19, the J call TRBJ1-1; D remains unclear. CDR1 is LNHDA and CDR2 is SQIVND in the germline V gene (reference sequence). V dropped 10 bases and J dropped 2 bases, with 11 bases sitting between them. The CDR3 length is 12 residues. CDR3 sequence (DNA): TGTGCCACGAGCTTGGGTAACACTGAAGCTTTCTTT. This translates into CATSLGNTEAFF.

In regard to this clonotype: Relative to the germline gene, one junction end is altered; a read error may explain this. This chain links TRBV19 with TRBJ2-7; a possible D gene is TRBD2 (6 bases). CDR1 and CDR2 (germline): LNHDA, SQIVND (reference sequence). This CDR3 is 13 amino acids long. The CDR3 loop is CASSWGVSCEQYF. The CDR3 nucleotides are TGTGCCAGTAGTTGGGGGGTGTCCTGCGAGCAGTACTTC.

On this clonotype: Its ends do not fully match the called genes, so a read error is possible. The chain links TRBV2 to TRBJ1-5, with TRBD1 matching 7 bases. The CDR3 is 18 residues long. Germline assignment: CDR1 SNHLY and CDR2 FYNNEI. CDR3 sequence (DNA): TGTGCCAGCGGTGAAGAGGGAAGGGACAGAACTATACAGGAGCCCCAGCATTTT. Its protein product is CASGEEGRDRTIQEPQHF.